The 21 T cell receptor beta chains presented below share a single source sample, sequenced in a study of siplizumab effects on memory and regulatory T cells. The method was immunoSEQ multiplex PCR; TCRdb's version includes in-frame clones alone and lacks a portion of them. The table includes about 97,000 clones, approximately 90% detected once. The sequencing sample was made of CD4+ T cells sorted from blood. The receptors here all came from a human donor in good health.

The V gene is TRBV9, the J gene TRBJ2-3; 12 bases map to TRBD2. The V and J ends lost 3 bases and 4 bases, in that order; junction bases with no gene match: 9. CDR1 and CDR2 from the germline V gene are SGDLS and YYNGEE. CDR3 length: 17 residues. In nucleotides, the CDR3 is TGTGCCAGCAGCGCCTTCCGGACTAGCGGGAATTCAGATACGCAGTATTTT. It codes for CASSAFRTSGNSDTQYF.

The gene calls are TRBV27 and TRBJ1-1; D uncertain. CDR1 is MNHEY, CDR2 SMNVEV, per germline (reference sequence). The CDR3 spans 14 residues. V was shortened by 3 bases and J by 0 bases, with 8 bases between the two germline ends. Here the CDR3 reads CASSFGQLNTEAFF. CDR3 DNA: TGTGCCAGCAGTTTCGGGCAGTTGAACACTGAAGCTTTCTTT.

The genes are TRBV11-2 and TRBJ1-4, with D tentatively TRBD1 (5 bases). This CDR3 is built from 13 residues. CDR1 is SGHAT and CDR2 is FQNNGV in the germline V gene. V was trimmed by 1 base and J by 8 bases, leaving 8 bases between them. CDR3 coding DNA: TGTGCCAGCAGCTTAGTGGGGCAGGAAAAACTGTTTTTT. Amino acid sequence: CASSLVGQEKLFF.

The chain recombines TRBV6-1 with TRBJ1-5, with D tentatively TRBD1 (5 bases). Germline V gene sequence: CDR1 MNHNS, CDR2 SASEGT. Trimming removed 5 bases at V and 7 bases at J, with 18 bases between. The CDR3 loop spans 15 amino acids. The CDR3 bases are TGTGCCAGCAGTCCTCTTGGGGGAGGAGGACAGCCCCAGCATTTT. Protein product: CASSPLGGGGQPQHF.

This chain links TRBV4-1 with TRBJ2-2; TRBD2 matches 10 bases. After removal of 1 base from V and 6 bases from J, the junction contained 5 bases not matched to a gene. Per the germline V gene, CDR1 is MGHRA and CDR2 is YSYEKL. The CDR3 runs 16 residues. CDR3 region: CASSQGAGGRPGELFF. CDR3 sequence (DNA): TGCGCCAGCAGCCAAGGAGCGGGAGGGCGACCCGGGGAGCTGTTTTTT.

The chain uses TRBV7-9 and TRBJ2-3, with 10 bases that match TRBD2. The CDR3 is 18 amino acids. Per germline, CDR1 SEHNR and CDR2 FQNEAQ (reference sequence). V lost 5 bases to trimming and J lost 0 bases; unmatched junction nucleotides: 11. Here the CDR3 DNA reads TGTGCCAGCAGCCCTAAGCGGACTAGCGGAACTAGCACAGATACGCAGTATTTT. Its protein product is CASSPKRTSGTSTDTQYF. The full variable domain, its missing parts supplied by reference TRBV7-9 and TRBJ2-3, is DTGVSQNPRHKITKRGQNVTFRCDPISEHNRLYWYRQTLGQGPEFLTYFQNEAQLEKSRLLSDRFSAERPKGSFSTLEIQRTEQGDSAMYLCASSPKRTSGTSTDTQYFGPGTRLTVL.

V usage is TRBV28 and J usage is TRBJ2-7, with 12 bases aligning to TRBD2. The V gene end was trimmed by 1 base and the J gene end by 1 base; junction bases not matched to a gene: 2. There are 16 residues in the CDR3. CDR1 and CDR2 (germline): MDHEN, SYDVKM. The CDR3 sequence is CASSLLGTSGSYEQYF. The CDR3 bases are TGTGCCAGCAGTTTATTGGGGACTAGCGGGTCCTACGAGCAGTACTTC.

The gene calls are TRBV2 and TRBJ1-2; D might be TRBD1 (6 bases). In germline, CDR1 is SNHLY, CDR2 FYNNEI. This CDR3 spans 14 amino acids. V was trimmed by 4 bases and J by 12 bases, leaving 21 bases between them. The CDR3 DNA follows: TGTGCCAGCAGTGGGGTCCTCGGGACATTCGAACACACCTTC. Amino acid sequence: CASSGVLGTFEHTF.

This chain links TRBV19 with TRBJ2-5, with 9 bases identical to TRBD1. CDR3 length: 15 amino acids. J was trimmed by 3 bases and V by 5 bases; bases with no gene match: 7. CDR1 LNHDA and CDR2 SQIVND come from the germline V gene (reference sequence). CDR3 sequence (DNA): TGTGCCAGTAGTTTAAGACAGGGGGAAGAAGAGACCCAGTACTTC. Its protein product is CASSLRQGEEETQYF.

The rearrangement links TRBV18 to TRBJ2-6; a possible D gene is TRBD1 (5 bases). The V gene lost 5 bases and the J gene lost 2 bases, with 13 bases spanning the gap. The germline gives CDR1 KGHSH, CDR2 LQKENI. The CDR3 length is 16 residues. CDR3 protein: CASSALGRAGANVLTF. The CDR3 region has the DNA TGTGCCAGCTCAGCTCTCGGCAGGGCTGGGGCCAACGTCCTGACTTTC. Filled out from reference TRBV18 and TRBJ2-6, the complete variable domain reads NAGVMQNPRHLVRRRGQEARLRCSPMKGHSHVYWYRQLPEEGLKFMVYLQKENIIDESGMPKERFSAEFPKEGPSILRIQQVVRGDSAAYFCASSALGRAGANVLTFGAGSRLTVL.

V usage is TRBV2 and J usage is TRBJ2-7; D gene uncertain. The CDR3 contains 13 residues. Germline V gives CDR1 SNHLY, CDR2 FYNNEI. Trimming left V 6 bases short and J 2 bases short, with 11 bases between. For the CDR3, the DNA is TGTGCCAGCAGGGCCACACCGACCTACGAGCAGTACTTC. It translates to CASRATPTYEQYF.

This rearrangement joins TRBV5-1 to TRBJ2-3; perhaps TRBD2 as D (6 bases). The CDR3 sequence is 15 residues long. Germline V gene sequence: CDR1 SGHRS, CDR2 YFSETQ. V lost 0 bases and J 1 base, leaving 9 bases between the germline ends. CDR3 DNA: TGCGCCAGCAGCTTGGACGGGAGCCGCACAGATACGCAGTATTTT. Translated, it gives CASSLDGSRTDTQYF. The whole variable domain, filled in from reference TRBV5-1 and TRBJ2-3, reads KAGVTQTPRYLIKTRGQQVTLSCSPISGHRSVSWYQQTPGQGLQFLFEYFSETQRNKGNFPGRFSGRQFSNSRSEMNVSTLELGDSALYLCASSLDGSRTDTQYFGPGTRLTVL.

This CDR3 reads CASSLNLPGQMTDTQYF. The CDR3 nucleotides are TGTGCCAGTAGCCTCAATCTACCGGGACAGATGACAGATACGCAGTATTTT. The chain couples TRBV19 to TRBJ2-3; 7 bases align to TRBD1. V lost 6 bases, J lost 3 bases, and 15 bases stayed unmatched. The germline V gene encodes CDR1 LNHDA and CDR2 SQIVND (reference sequence). This CDR3 has 17 residues.

The gene calls are TRBV5-5 and TRBJ2-3; D assignment may be TRBD1 or TRBD2 (5 bases each). CDR1 is SGHKS, CDR2 YYEKEE, per germline (reference sequence). The CDR3 loop spans 15 amino acids. Trimming removed 6 bases from V and 0 bases from J, with 14 bases in between. In DNA form, the CDR3 reads TGTGCCAGCACCAGGGACGGGTCGAGCACAGATACGCAGTATTTT. Translating gives CASTRDGSSTDTQYF. Full variable domain (remainder filled in from reference TRBV5-5 and TRBJ2-3): DAGVTQSPTHLIKTRGQQVTLRCSPISGHKSVSWYQQVLGQGPQFIFQYYEKEERGRGNFPDRFSARQFPNYSSELNVNALLLGDSALYLCASTRDGSSTDTQYFGPGTRLTVL.

This clone was observed a few times. The chain carries TRBV6-1 and TRBJ1-5, with 9 bases fitting TRBD1. Looked up from germline, CDR1 is MNHNS and CDR2 is SASEGT. Germline trimming cut 2 bases from V and 4 bases from J; bases unmatched to any gene: 6. This CDR3 contains 16 residues. The CDR3 reads CASSEMGQGLNQPQHF. In DNA, the CDR3 is TGTGCCAGCAGTGAAATGGGACAGGGTTTGAATCAGCCCCAGCATTTT.

This clone was seen only once. The rearrangement uses TRBV12-5 and TRBJ2-7; 8 bases agree with TRBD2. This CDR3 comprises 17 residues. V shed 7 bases, J shed 3 bases, and the junction held 17 bases outside the gene matches. The germline gives CDR1 LGHNT, CDR2 FRNRAP. CDR3 in DNA: TGTGCTAGTGCCAGGACGGTTACTAGCGGAGGAAACTACGAGCAGTACTTC. Residues: CASARTVTSGGNYEQYF.

This clone appeared a few times. The chain employs TRBV5-4 and TRBJ1-1, with 7 bases matching TRBD1. The CDR3 sequence is 13 residues long. Germline trimming cut 3 bases from V and 4 bases from J; bases unmatched to any gene: 3. CDR1 and CDR2 (germline): SGHNT, YYREEE (reference sequence). The CDR3 DNA sequence: TGTGCCAGCAGCTCGACAGGGAGCACTGAAGCTTTCTTT. Translated, it gives CASSSTGSTEAFF.

As DNA, the CDR3 is TGCGCCAGCAGCTCCGGGACAGGGGCCGAAAAACTGTTTTTT. Translation gives CASSSGTGAEKLFF. The rearrangement links TRBV5-1 to TRBJ1-4; 10 bases map to TRBD1. CDR1 SGHRS and CDR2 YFSETQ come from the germline V gene. The V gene end was trimmed by 3 bases and the J gene end by 8 bases; junction bases not matched to a gene: 4. The CDR3 has 14 amino acids.

This rearrangement joins TRBV30 to TRBJ2-7; the match to TRBD1 covers 7 bases. The ends lost 5 bases at V and 6 bases at J; junction bases unmatched: 7. Germline V gives CDR1 GTSNPN, CDR2 SVGIG (reference sequence). This CDR3 comprises 12 residues. The CDR3 nucleotides read TGTGCCTGGTGGGACAGCCTGAGCGAGCAGTACTTC. It yields the protein CAWWDSLSEQYF.

V usage is TRBV6-1 and J usage is TRBJ2-3; 10 positions agree with TRBD2. With V trimmed by 4 bases and J by 1 base, 5 bases remained unmatched. CDR3 length: 16 amino acids. The germline gives CDR1 MNHNS, CDR2 SASEGT. CDR3: CASSVTGLAGTDTQYF. The CDR3 DNA reads TGTGCCAGCAGTGTGACCGGACTAGCGGGCACAGATACGCAGTATTTT.

The V and J genes are TRBV18 and TRBJ1-1; no reliable D call. The CDR3 loop spans 16 amino acids. CDR1 is KGHSH and CDR2 is LQKENI in the germline V gene. The germline V and J ends were trimmed by 1 base and 0 bases, with 12 bases remaining between them. CDR3 loop: CASSPQSGGVNTEAFF. The CDR3 coding sequence is TGTGCCAGCTCACCACAATCGGGCGGGGTGAACACTGAAGCTTTCTTT. Drawing the rest from reference TRBV18 and TRBJ1-1, the complete variable domain is NAGVMQNPRHLVRRRGQEARLRCSPMKGHSHVYWYRQLPEEGLKFMVYLQKENIIDESGMPKERFSAEFPKEGPSILRIQQVVRGDSAAYFCASSPQSGGVNTEAFFGQGTRLTVV.